These 32 T cell receptor beta chains were all obtained from the same sample, sequenced in a study of shared clonotypes between healthy human individuals. The method was immunoSEQ multiplex PCR; TCRdb's version includes in-frame clones alone and lacks a portion of them. Of fewer than 600,000 clones listed, about 85% are singletons. Sequenced material: PBMCs. These receptors were taken from a middle-aged woman in good health. Some clones in this sample may be carry-over from other donors' samples.

The gene calls are TRBV28 and TRBJ1-2; the D is unclear. Germline V gene data show CDR1 as MDHEN and CDR2 as SYDVKM. The CDR3 runs to 14 residues. V was shortened by 4 bases and J by 4 bases, with 13 bases between the two germline ends. The DNA for the CDR3 is TGTGCCAGCAGTTCCCCGCAGGTTCTCTATGGCTACACCTTC. Translating gives CASSSPQVLYGYTF.

J is TRBJ2-1 and V is TRBV14; 12 positions match TRBD2. The CDR3 loop spans 14 amino acids. Losses at the gene ends were 4 bases for V and 7 bases for J; bases not matched to a gene: 2. Germline lookup yields CDR1 SGHDN and CDR2 FVKESK. This CDR3 is CASSRTSGRNEQFF. Written as DNA, the CDR3 is TGTGCCAGCAGCCGTACTAGCGGGAGGAATGAGCAGTTCTTC.

The chain has TRBV9 and TRBJ2-1, with TRBD2 identical over 11 bases. V was clipped by 0 bases and J by 1 base; unmatched bases: 0. Germline lookup yields CDR1 SGDLS and CDR2 YYNGEE. The CDR3 runs to 16 residues. CDR3 in DNA: TGTGCCAGCAGCGTAGGACTAGCGGGATCCTACAATGAGCAGTTCTTC. Translating it yields CASSVGLAGSYNEQFF. Full variable domain (outside the CDR3, taken from reference TRBV9 and TRBJ2-1): DSGVTQTPKHLITATGQRVTLRCSPRSGDLSVYWYQQSLDQGLQFLIQYYNGEERAKGNILERFSAQQFPDLHSELNLSSLELGDSALYFCASSVGLAGSYNEQFFGPGTRLTVL.

V is TRBV19 and J is TRBJ2-7; 10 bases line up with TRBD1. The CDR3 is 13 amino acids. Trimming took 7 bases from V and 3 from J; bases not matched to a gene: 3. From germline, CDR1 is LNHDA and CDR2 SQIVND (reference sequence). This chain's CDR3 is CASTGQGRYEQYF. For the CDR3, the DNA is TGTGCCAGTACGGGACAGGGGCGCTACGAGCAGTACTTC.

V gene TRBV18 combines with J gene TRBJ1-2; 9 bases are a match to TRBD1. The CDR3 loop spans 13 amino acids. Germline CDR1 is KGHSH and CDR2 is LQKENI. V lost 4 bases, J lost 8 bases, and 5 bases stayed unmatched. For the CDR3, the DNA is TGTGCCAGCTCACGGGGACAGGGAGAAGGCTACACCTTC. Translated: CASSRGQGEGYTF.

This rearrangement joins TRBV2 to TRBJ2-1, with 12 nucleotides matching TRBD2. The length of the CDR3 is 15 residues. Germline values: CDR1 SNHLY, CDR2 FYNNEI. After removal of 5 bases from V and 7 bases from J, the junction contained 6 bases not matched to a gene. The CDR3 protein is CASSPLAGGKNEQFF. The DNA of the CDR3 is TGTGCCAGCAGTCCACTAGCGGGAGGAAAAAATGAGCAGTTCTTC.

The rearrangement joins TRBV7-9 to TRBJ2-6; D uncertain. Germline V lookup: CDR1 SEHNR, CDR2 FQNEAQ (reference sequence). V lost 4 bases and J lost 1, with 8 bases in between. The CDR3 spans 15 residues. In nucleotides, the CDR3 is TGTGCCAGCAGCTGGGGTCGGTCTGGGGCCAACGTCCTGACTTTC. This encodes CASSWGRSGANVLTF.

V and J are TRBV5-1 and TRBJ2-1; D ambiguous. There are 11 residues in the CDR3. From germline, CDR1 is SGHRS and CDR2 YFSETQ. Trimming shortened V by 2 bases and J by 10 bases, and 7 bases separated the two germline ends. The CDR3 region is CASSFEEEQFF. In DNA form, the CDR3 reads TGCGCCAGCAGCTTTGAAGAGGAGCAGTTCTTC.

The V call is TRBV27, the J call TRBJ2-5; D gene ambiguous. Germline CDR1 reads MNHEY; CDR2 reads SMNVEV (reference sequence). V was clipped by 3 bases and J by 0 bases, with 17 bases between them. The CDR3 totals 17 residues. CDR3 sequence (DNA): TGTGCCAGCAGTTTCAGGAGCTTCGGCCCCAACCAAGAGACCCAGTACTTC. This translates into CASSFRSFGPNQETQYF.

V is TRBV15 and J is TRBJ2-7; maybe TRBD2 (6 bases). The germline V and J ends were trimmed by 1 base and 5 bases, with 12 bases remaining between them. This CDR3 is 14 amino acids long. Germline CDR1 LNHNV, CDR2 YYDKDF (reference sequence). CDR3 bases: TGTGCCACCAGCAGAGGTAGCGGTTCCGACGAGCAGTACTTC. Residues: CATSRGSGSDEQYF.

The rearrangement joins TRBV4-2 to TRBJ1-3, with a possible D match to TRBD1 (5 bases). This CDR3 is 22 amino acids long. Trimming removed 0 bases from V and 5 bases from J, with 32 bases in between. The germline V gene has CDR1 LGHNA and CDR2 YNFKEQ. The DNA of the CDR3 is TGTGCCAGCAGCCAAGAAGGCTCGGACCGCAGTCGGCAGGGTGAACTTCGAAACACCATATATTTT. Residues: CASSQEGSDRSRQGELRNTIYF.

This clone occurred many times. This chain joins TRBV11-2 and TRBJ2-2; no firm D call. There are 15 residues in the CDR3. Trimming took 5 bases from V and 0 from J, leaving 10 bases between them. Per the germline V gene, CDR1 is SGHAT and CDR2 is FQNNGV. The CDR3: CASSTTYPNTGELFF. The CDR3 nucleotides read TGTGCCAGCAGCACCACTTACCCGAACACCGGGGAGCTGTTTTTT.

This chain links TRBV7-6 with TRBJ2-1; 15 bases line up with TRBD2. CDR3 length: 15 residues. Germline V gene sequence: CDR1 SGHVS, CDR2 FNYEAQ. Trimming removed 5 bases from V and 8 bases from J; junction bases left unmatched: 4. The CDR3 sequence is CASSLGLAGGDEQFF. As DNA, the CDR3 is TGTGCCAGCAGCCTGGGACTAGCGGGAGGAGATGAGCAGTTCTTC.

The chain joins TRBV5-1 to TRBJ2-1; TRBD2 aligns across 7 bases. J gave up 7 bases and V 0 bases, and 7 bases lay outside the gene matches. Germline CDR1 reads SGHRS; CDR2 reads YFSETQ. This CDR3 is 15 amino acids long. The DNA for the CDR3 is TGCGCCAGCAGCTTGGTGTTGCGGGAGTCGAATGAGCAGTTCTTC. It is translated as CASSLVLRESNEQFF.

This clone is medium-sized (0.01 to 0.1%) in the sample. The gene calls are TRBV11-2 and TRBJ2-7; 8 bases are a match to TRBD2. Germline V gives CDR1 SGHAT, CDR2 FQNNGV. V lost 3 bases to trimming and J lost 5 bases; unmatched junction nucleotides: 9. The CDR3 runs to 15 residues. The CDR3, as DNA: TGTGCCAGCAGCTTTCAGACCGGGACTAGGAACGAGCAGTACTTC. It yields the protein CASSFQTGTRNEQYF.

This clone was found a few times. Other DNA sequences within the sample encode an identical CDR3. V gene TRBV19 combines with J gene TRBJ1-1; D remains ambiguous. CDR1 and CDR2 from the germline V gene are LNHDA and SQIVND (reference sequence). V lost 1 base and J lost 5, with 8 bases in between. CDR3 length: 13 amino acids. The CDR3 reads CASSIVAGTEAFF. Here the CDR3 DNA reads TGTGCCAGTAGTATAGTAGCCGGGACTGAAGCTTTCTTT.

The chain combines TRBV28 with TRBJ1-1; TRBD1 might be the D (6 bases). Germline loops: CDR1 MDHEN, CDR2 SYDVKM. The CDR3 loop spans 16 amino acids. Trimming cost V 3 bases and J 4 bases, with 18 bases left between them. For the CDR3, the DNA is TGTGCCAGCAGTTTGGTACAGGGAGAAGGTTTCACTGAAGCTTTCTTT. Encoded protein: CASSLVQGEGFTEAFF.

The sample holds many counts of this clone. The V gene is TRBV7-9, the J gene TRBJ2-5; the D gene could be TRBD1 or TRBD2 (5 bases each). The J call is uncertain, as TRBJ2-7 better fits the DNA end. Germline V gives CDR1 SEHNR, CDR2 FQNEAQ (reference sequence). The CDR3 runs to 14 residues. The CDR3 spells CASSLVGTSYEQYF. The CDR3 region has the DNA TGTGCCAGCAGCTTAGTAGGGACCAGCTACGAGCAGTACTTC.

The chain carries TRBV28 and TRBJ1-2; no firm D call. CDR1 MDHEN and CDR2 SYDVKM come from the germline V gene. Trimming stripped 1 base from V and 8 bases from J, with 8 bases between. The CDR3 totals 12 residues. The CDR3 region has the DNA TGTGCCAGCAGTTTATTACGAGGAGGCTACACCTTC. This sequence encodes CASSLLRGGYTF.

On this clone: Germline is not matched at one junction end, which may reflect a read error. CDR3 loop: CASSQDDRGPAGGLFF. The CDR3 bases are TGTGCCAGCAGCCAAGATGACCGGGGCCCGGCCGGGGGGCTGTTTTTT. The chain employs TRBV4-2 and TRBJ2-2; TRBD2 might be the D (6 bases). Germline-derived CDR1 and CDR2 are LGHNA and YNFKEQ. The length of the CDR3 is 16 residues.

For the CDR3, the DNA is TGCAGCGGCTCTCTGGGTAGCGACTACAATGAGCAGTTCTTC. This sequence encodes CSGSLGSDYNEQFF. The V and J genes are TRBV29-1 and TRBJ2-1; D possibly corresponds to TRBD2 (5 bases). The CDR3 is 14 amino acids. Germline-derived CDR1 and CDR2 are SQVTM and ANQGSEA. Deletions cut 7 bases from V and 3 bases from J, with 16 bases between.

The genes are TRBV27 and TRBJ2-3; 16 nucleotides align to TRBD2. V shed 6 bases, J shed 5 bases, and the junction held 5 bases outside the gene matches. The CDR3 spans 16 residues. The germline V gene encodes CDR1 MNHEY and CDR2 SMNVEV (reference sequence). In DNA form, the CDR3 reads TGTGCCAGCAGGGGGGGACTAGCGGGAGGGAAAGATACGCAGTATTTT. Translated: CASRGGLAGGKDTQYF.

The genes are TRBV15 and TRBJ2-5; a weak D match, TRBD2 (7 bases). The CDR3 consists of 13 residues. Looked up from germline, CDR1 is LNHNV and CDR2 is YYDKDF (reference sequence). V was trimmed by 1 base and J by 5 bases, leaving 8 bases between them. The CDR3 nucleotides are TGTGCCACCAGCAGAGCGGGGGGCGAGACCCAGTACTTC. This sequence encodes CATSRAGGETQYF.

J is TRBJ1-1 and V is TRBV11-2; D gene ambiguous. This CDR3 spans 13 amino acids. Germline V gene lookup returns CDR1 SGHAT and CDR2 FQNNGV. The V and J ends lost 8 bases and 1 base respectively, with 11 bases between them. CDR3 protein: CASGRARNTEAFF. For the CDR3, the DNA is TGTGCCAGCGGTCGGGCGCGGAACACTGAAGCTTTCTTT. Full variable domain (rest looked up from reference TRBV11-2 and TRBJ1-1): EAGVAQSPRYKIIEKRQSVAFWCNPISGHATLYWYQQILGQGPKLLIQFQNNGVVDDSQLPKDRFSAERLKGVDSTLKIQPAKLEDSAVYLCASGRARNTEAFFGQGTRLTVV.

The rearrangement joins TRBV4-2 to TRBJ2-5; perhaps TRBD2 as D (5 bases). The CDR3 contains 13 residues. CDR1 is LGHNA, CDR2 YNFKEQ, per germline. Trimming took 0 bases from V and 11 from J, leaving 13 bases between them. The DNA of the CDR3 is TGTGCCAGCAGCCAAGAAGCTGCTAGGGAGCAGTACTTC. It codes for CASSQEAAREQYF.

This clone was recorded a few times. Other nucleotide sequences in the sample specify the same CDR3. The V and J genes are TRBV28 and TRBJ1-5; D is perhaps TRBD1 (5 bases). Between the trimmed V and J ends, which lost 3 bases and 4 bases, there was a span of 13 bases. Germline CDR1 reads MDHEN; CDR2 reads SYDVKM. The CDR3 contains 15 residues. As DNA, the CDR3 is TGTGCCAGCAGTTTGGGAGTTCGGGGGAATCAGCCCCAGCATTTT. Translation gives CASSLGVRGNQPQHF. Variable domain in full (rest from reference TRBV28 and TRBJ1-5): DVKVTQSSRYLVKRTGEKVFLECVQDMDHENMFWYRQDPGLGLRLIYFSYDVKMKEKGDIPEGYSVSREKKERFSLILESASTNQTSMYLCASSLGVRGNQPQHFGDGTRLSIL.

The V gene is TRBV25-1, the J gene TRBJ2-7; 10 bases align to TRBD2. CDR3 length: 16 residues. Unmatched junction bases numbered 6, after V lost 4 bases and J lost 0 bases. From germline, CDR1 is MGHDK and CDR2 SYGVNS. The chain's CDR3 is CASSGTSGTFSYEQYF. DNA for the CDR3: TGTGCCAGCAGTGGAACTAGCGGGACTTTCTCCTACGAGCAGTACTTC.

This clone has just a few counts. This chain links TRBV30 with TRBJ2-5; 8 bases are shared with TRBD1. CDR1 GTSNPN and CDR2 SVGIG come from the germline V gene (reference sequence). The junction had 9 bases not matched to a gene; V was cut back by 1 base and J by 5 bases. The CDR3 sequence is 15 residues long. CDR3: CAWSADRTGMETQYF. The CDR3 coding sequence is TGTGCCTGGAGTGCGGACCGGACAGGGATGGAGACCCAGTACTTC.

V usage is TRBV4-2 and J usage is TRBJ2-7, with D maybe TRBD1 (6 bases). Trimming shortened V by 4 bases and J by 0 bases, and 13 bases separated the two germline ends. The germline V gene has CDR1 LGHNA and CDR2 YNFKEQ. The CDR3 covers 15 residues. The chain's CDR3 is CASSRTQGSSYEQYF. Written as DNA, the CDR3 is TGTGCCAGCAGCCGGACTCAGGGGAGCTCCTACGAGCAGTACTTC.

In DNA form, the CDR3 reads TGTGCCAGCAGCCCGCGGGAGGGATCGGGGACTGAAGCTTTCTTT. It codes for CASSPREGSGTEAFF. This chain uses TRBV7-6 with TRBJ1-1; D unclear. The CDR3 consists of 15 residues. CDR1 and CDR2 from the germline V gene are SGHVS and FNYEAQ. With 5 bases removed from V and 5 bases from J, the gap between germline ends came to 18 bases.

The CDR3 spells CASSQSPRSPLHF. In DNA, the CDR3 is TGTGCCAGTAGTCAATCTCCCCGTTCACCCCTCCACTTT. The rearrangement joins TRBV19 to TRBJ1-6; D remains ambiguous. V gave up 5 bases and J gave up 9 bases, with 11 bases separating them. This CDR3 is 13 amino acids long. Germline CDR1 LNHDA, CDR2 SQIVND (reference sequence). Full variable domain (rest looked up from reference TRBV19 and TRBJ1-6): DGGITQSPKYLFRKEGQNVTLSCEQNLNHDAMYWYRQDPGQGLRLIYYSQIVNDFQKGDIAEGYSVSREKKESFPLTVTSAQKNPTAFYLCASSQSPRSPLHFGNGTRLTVT.

Only a few counts were recorded for this clone. The chain combines TRBV7-6 with TRBJ2-3, with TRBD2 as a possible D gene (5 bases). Between the trimmed V and J ends, which lost 5 bases and 4 bases, there was a span of 16 bases. The CDR3 contains 15 residues. CDR1 is SGHVS, CDR2 FNYEAQ, per germline. CDR3 residues: CASSRSGLDADTQYF. Written as DNA, the CDR3 is TGTGCCAGCAGCCGGAGCGGACTCGACGCAGATACGCAGTATTTT. The variable domain in full, completed from reference TRBV7-6 and TRBJ2-3, reads GAGVSQSPRYKVTKRGQDVALRCDPISGHVSLYWYRQALGQGPEFLTYFNYEAQQDKSGLPNDRFSAERPEGSISTLTIQRTEQRDSAMYRCASSRSGLDADTQYFGPGTRLTVL.